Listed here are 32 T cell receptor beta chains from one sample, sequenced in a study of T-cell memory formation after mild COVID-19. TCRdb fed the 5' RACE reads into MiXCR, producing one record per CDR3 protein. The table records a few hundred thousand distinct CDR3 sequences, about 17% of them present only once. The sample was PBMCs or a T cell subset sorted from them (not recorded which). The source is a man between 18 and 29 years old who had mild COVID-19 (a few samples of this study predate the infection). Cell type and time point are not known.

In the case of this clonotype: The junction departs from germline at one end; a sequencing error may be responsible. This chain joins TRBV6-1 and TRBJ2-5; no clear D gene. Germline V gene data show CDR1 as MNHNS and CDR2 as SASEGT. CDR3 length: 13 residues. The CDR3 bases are TGTGCCAGCAGTGTAGAAGCACAAGGGACCCAGTACTTC. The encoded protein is CASSVEAQGTQYF.

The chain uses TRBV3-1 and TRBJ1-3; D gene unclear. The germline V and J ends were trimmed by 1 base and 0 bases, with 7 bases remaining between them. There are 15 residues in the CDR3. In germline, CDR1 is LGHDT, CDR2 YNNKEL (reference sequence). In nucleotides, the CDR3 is TGTGCCAGCAGCCAAGGCCGGTTCTCTGGAAACACCATATATTTT. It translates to CASSQGRFSGNTIYF.

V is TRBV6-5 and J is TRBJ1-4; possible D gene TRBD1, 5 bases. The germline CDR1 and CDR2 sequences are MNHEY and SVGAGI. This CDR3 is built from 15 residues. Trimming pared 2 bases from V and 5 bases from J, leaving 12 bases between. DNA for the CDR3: TGTGCCAGCAGTTACCACGGGACGCGAAATGAAAAACTGTTTTTT. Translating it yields CASSYHGTRNEKLFF.

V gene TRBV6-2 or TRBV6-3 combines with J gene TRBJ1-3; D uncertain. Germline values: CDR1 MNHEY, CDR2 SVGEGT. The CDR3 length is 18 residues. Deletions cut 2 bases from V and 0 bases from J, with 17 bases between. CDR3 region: CASSYQHGYKDSGNTIYF. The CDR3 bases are TGTGCCAGCAGTTACCAGCACGGCTACAAAGACTCTGGAAACACCATATATTTT.

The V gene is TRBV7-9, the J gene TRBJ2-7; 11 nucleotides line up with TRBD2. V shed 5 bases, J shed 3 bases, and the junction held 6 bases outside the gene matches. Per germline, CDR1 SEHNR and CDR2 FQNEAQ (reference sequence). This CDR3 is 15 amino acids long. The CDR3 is CASSLTSGGFYEQYV. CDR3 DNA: TGTGCCAGCAGCCTTACTAGCGGGGGTTTCTACGAGCAGTACGTC.

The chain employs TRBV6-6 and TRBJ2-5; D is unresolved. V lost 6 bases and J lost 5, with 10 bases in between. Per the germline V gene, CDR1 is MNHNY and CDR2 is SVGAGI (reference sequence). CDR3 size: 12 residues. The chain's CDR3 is CASSQQEETQYF. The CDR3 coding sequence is TGTGCCAGCAGCCAACAAGAGGAGACCCAGTACTTC.

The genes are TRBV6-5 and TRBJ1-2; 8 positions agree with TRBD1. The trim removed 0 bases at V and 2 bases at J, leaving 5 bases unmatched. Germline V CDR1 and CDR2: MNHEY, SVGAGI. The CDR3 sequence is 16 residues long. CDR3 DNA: TGTGCCAGCAGTTACTCGGGAGCAGGGGGCAACTATGGCTACACCTTC. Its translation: CASSYSGAGGNYGYTF.

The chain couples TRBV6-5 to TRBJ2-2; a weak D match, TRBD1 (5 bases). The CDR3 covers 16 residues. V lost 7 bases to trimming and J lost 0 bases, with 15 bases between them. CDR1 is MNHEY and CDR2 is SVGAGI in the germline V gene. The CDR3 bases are TGTGCCAGCATCCCTAAGGGGCCAGCGAACACCGGGGAGCTGTTTTTT. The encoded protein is CASIPKGPANTGELFF.

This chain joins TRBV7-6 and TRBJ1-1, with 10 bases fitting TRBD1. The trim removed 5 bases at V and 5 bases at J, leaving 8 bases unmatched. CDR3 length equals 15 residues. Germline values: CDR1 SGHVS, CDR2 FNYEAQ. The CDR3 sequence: CASSTRTGGKTEAFF. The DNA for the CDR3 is TGTGCCAGCAGCACTCGGACAGGGGGTAAGACTGAAGCTTTCTTT.

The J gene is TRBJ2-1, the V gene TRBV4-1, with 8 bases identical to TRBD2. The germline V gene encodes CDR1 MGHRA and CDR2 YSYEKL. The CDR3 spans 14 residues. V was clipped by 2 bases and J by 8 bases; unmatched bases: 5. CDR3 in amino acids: CASSQPGGLHEQFF. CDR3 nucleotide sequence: TGCGCCAGCAGCCAACCGGGGGGGCTGCATGAGCAGTTCTTC.

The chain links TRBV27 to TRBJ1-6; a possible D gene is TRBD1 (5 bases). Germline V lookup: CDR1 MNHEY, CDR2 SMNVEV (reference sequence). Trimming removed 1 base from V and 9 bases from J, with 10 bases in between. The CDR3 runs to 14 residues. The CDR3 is CASSLWRGVSPLHF. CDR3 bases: TGTGCCAGCAGTTTATGGCGGGGGGTTTCACCCCTCCACTTT.

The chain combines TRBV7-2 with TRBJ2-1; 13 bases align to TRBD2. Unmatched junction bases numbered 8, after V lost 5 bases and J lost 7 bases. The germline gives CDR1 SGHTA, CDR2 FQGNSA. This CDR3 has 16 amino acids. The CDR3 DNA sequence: TGTGCCAGCAGCCTCCGACTAGCGGGGGGCGGGAATGAGCAGTTCTTC. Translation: CASSLRLAGGGNEQFF.

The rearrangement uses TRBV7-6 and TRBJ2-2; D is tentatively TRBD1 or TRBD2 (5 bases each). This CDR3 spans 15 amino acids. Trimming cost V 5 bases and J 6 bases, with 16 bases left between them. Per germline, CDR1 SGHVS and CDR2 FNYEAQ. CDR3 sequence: CASSLGARVAGELFF. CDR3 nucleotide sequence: TGTGCCAGCAGCCTCGGGGCCAGGGTGGCCGGGGAGCTGTTTTTT.

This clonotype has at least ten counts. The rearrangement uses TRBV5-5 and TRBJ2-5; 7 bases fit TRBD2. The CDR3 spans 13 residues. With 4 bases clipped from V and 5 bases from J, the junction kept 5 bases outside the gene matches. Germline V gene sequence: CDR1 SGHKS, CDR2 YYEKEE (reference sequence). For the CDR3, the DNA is TGTGCCAGCAGCGCGGGAGTCAGGGAGACCCAGTACTTC. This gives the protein CASSAGVRETQYF.

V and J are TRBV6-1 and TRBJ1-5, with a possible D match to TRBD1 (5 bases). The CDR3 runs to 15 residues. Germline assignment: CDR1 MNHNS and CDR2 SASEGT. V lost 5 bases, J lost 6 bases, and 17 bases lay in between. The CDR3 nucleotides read TGTGCCAGCAGTCCGTGGGGCCGGGAGTTTCAGCCCCAGCATTTT. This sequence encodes CASSPWGREFQPQHF.

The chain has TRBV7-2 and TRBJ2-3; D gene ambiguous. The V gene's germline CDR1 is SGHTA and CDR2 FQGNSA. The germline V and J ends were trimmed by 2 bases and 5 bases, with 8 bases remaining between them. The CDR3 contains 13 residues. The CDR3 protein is CASSLRVVDTQYF. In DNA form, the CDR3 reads TGTGCCAGCAGCTTAAGGGTCGTAGATACGCAGTATTTT. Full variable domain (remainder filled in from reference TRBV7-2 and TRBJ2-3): GAGVSQSPSNKVTEKGKDVELRCDPISGHTALYWYRQSLGQGLEFLIYFQGNSAPDKSGLPSDRFSAERTGGSVSTLTIQRTQQEDSAVYLCASSLRVVDTQYFGPGTRLTVL.

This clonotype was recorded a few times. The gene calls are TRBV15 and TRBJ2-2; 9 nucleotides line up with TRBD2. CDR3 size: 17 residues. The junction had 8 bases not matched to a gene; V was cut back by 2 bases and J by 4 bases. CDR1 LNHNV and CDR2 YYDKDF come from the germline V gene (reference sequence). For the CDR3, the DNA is TGTGCCACCAGCAGATCGCTGAGTAGCGGGGGCACCGGGGAGCTGTTTTTT. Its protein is CATSRSLSSGGTGELFF.

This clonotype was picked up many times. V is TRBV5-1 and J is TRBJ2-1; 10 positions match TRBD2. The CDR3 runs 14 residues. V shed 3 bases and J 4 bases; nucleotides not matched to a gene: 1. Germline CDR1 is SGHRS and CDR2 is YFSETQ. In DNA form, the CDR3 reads TGCGCCAGCAGCTATAGCGGGGGGTACAATGAGCAGTTCTTC. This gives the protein CASSYSGGYNEQFF. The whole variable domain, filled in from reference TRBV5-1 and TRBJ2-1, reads KAGVTQTPRYLIKTRGQQVTLSCSPISGHRSVSWYQQTPGQGLQFLFEYFSETQRNKGNFPGRFSGRQFSNSRSEMNVSTLELGDSALYLCASSYSGGYNEQFFGPGTRLTVL.

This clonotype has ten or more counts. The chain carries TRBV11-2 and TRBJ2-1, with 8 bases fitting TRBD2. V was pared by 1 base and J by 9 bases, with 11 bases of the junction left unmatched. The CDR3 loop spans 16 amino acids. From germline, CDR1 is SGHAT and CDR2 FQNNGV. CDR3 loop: CASSLAVASGWGEQFF. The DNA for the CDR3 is TGTGCCAGCAGCTTAGCAGTGGCTAGCGGGTGGGGTGAGCAGTTCTTC.

CDR3 bases: TGTGCCACCAGTGATGGGCTAGCGGGGGAGCACTACAATGAGCAGTTCTTC. Translating gives CATSDGLAGEHYNEQFF. The chain has TRBV24-1 and TRBJ2-1; 10 positions agree with TRBD2. Per germline, CDR1 KGHDR and CDR2 SFDVKD. The J segment lost 3 bases and the V segment lost 3 bases, leaving 7 bases of the junction unmatched. The CDR3 has 17 amino acids.

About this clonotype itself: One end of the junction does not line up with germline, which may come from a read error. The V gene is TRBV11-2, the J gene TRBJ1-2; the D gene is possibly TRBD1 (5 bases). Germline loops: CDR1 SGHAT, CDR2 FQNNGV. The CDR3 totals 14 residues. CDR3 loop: CASSIDTGRGGYTF. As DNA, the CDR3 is TGTGCCAGCAGCATAGATACAGGAAGGGGAGGCTACACCTTC.

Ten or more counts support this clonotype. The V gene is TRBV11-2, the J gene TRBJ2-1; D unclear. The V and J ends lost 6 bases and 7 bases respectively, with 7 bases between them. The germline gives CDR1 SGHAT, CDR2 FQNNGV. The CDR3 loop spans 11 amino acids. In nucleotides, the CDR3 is TGTGCCAGCAGATCCGTAAATGAGCAGTTCTTC. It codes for CASRSVNEQFF.

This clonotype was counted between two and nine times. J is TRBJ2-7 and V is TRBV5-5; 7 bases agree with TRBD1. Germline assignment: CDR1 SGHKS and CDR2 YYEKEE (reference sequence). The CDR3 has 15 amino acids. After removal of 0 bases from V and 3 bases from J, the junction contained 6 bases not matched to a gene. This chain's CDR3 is CASSLEGRDSYEQYF. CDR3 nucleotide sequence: TGTGCCAGCAGCTTGGAAGGTCGGGACAGCTACGAGCAGTACTTC.

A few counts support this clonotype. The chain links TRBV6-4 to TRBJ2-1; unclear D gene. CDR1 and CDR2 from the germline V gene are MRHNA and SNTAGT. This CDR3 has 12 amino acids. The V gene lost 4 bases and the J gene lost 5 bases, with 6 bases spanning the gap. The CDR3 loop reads CASSANHNEQFF. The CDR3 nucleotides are TGTGCCAGCAGTGCTAACCACAATGAGCAGTTCTTC.

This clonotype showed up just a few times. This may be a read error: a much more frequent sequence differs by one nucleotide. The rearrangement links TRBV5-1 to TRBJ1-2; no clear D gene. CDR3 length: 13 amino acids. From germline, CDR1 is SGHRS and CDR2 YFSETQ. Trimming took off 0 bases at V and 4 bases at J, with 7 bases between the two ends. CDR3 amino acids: CASSLEQTYGYTF. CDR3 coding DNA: TGCGCCAGCAGCTTGGAACAGACCTATGGCTACACCTTC.

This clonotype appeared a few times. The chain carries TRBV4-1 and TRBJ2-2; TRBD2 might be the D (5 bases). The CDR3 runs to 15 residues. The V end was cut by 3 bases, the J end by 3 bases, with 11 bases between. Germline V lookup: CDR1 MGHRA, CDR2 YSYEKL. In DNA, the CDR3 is TGCGCCAGCAGCCAGACGGGAAGCTACACCGGGGAGCTGTTTTTT. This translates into CASSQTGSYTGELFF.

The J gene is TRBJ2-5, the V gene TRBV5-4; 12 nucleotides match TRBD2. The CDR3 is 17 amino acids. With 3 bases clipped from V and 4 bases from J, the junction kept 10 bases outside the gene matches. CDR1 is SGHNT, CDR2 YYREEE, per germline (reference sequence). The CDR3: CASSSPGLAGFGETQYF. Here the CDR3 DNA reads TGTGCCAGCAGCTCCCCCGGACTAGCGGGGTTTGGAGAGACCCAGTACTTC.

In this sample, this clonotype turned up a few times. The CDR3 DNA reads as TGCGCCACCCGGGTCGTTTACGAGCAGTACGTC. It specifies CATRVVYEQYV. The chain is built from TRBV10-1 and TRBJ2-7, with D unresolved. Trimming cost V 10 bases and J 4 bases, with 11 bases left between them. The CDR3 extends over 11 amino acids. Germline lookup yields CDR1 WNHNN and CDR2 SYGVQD (reference sequence).

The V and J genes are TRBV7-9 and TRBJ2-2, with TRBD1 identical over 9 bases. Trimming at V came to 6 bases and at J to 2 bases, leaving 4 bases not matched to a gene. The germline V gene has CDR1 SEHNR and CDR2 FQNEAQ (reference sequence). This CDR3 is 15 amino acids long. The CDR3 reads CASRRTGANTGELFF. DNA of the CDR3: TGTGCCAGCAGGAGGACAGGGGCTAACACCGGGGAGCTGTTTTTT.

In DNA, the CDR3 is TGTGCCAGCAGCTTTTCTGTGGCAGGGGGGACCTATGGCTACACCTTC. This encodes CASSFSVAGGTYGYTF. The V gene is TRBV7-9, the J gene TRBJ1-2; TRBD1 matches 7 bases. Germline V gene data show CDR1 as SEHNR and CDR2 as FQNEAQ (reference sequence). This CDR3 is built from 16 residues. V shed 3 bases, J shed 4 bases, and the junction held 11 bases outside the gene matches.

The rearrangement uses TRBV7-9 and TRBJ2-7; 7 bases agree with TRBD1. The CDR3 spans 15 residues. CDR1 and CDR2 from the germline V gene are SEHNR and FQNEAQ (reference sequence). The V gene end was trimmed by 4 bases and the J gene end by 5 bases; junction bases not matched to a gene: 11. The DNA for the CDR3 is TGTGCCAGCAGCTCCTTCGGGTATACAGGGGACGAGCAGTACTTC. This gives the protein CASSSFGYTGDEQYF.

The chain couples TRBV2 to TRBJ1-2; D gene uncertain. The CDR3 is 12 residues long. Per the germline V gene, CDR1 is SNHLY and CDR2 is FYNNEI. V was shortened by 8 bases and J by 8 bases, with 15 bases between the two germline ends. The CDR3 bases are TGTGCCAGCCGCAGAGGGCCGGGGGGCTACACCTTC. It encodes CASRRGPGGYTF. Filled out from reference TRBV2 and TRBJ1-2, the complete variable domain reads EPEVTQTPSHQVTQMGQEVILRCVPISNHLYFYWYRQILGQKVEFLVSFYNNEISEKSEIFDDQFSVERPDGSNFTLKIRSTKLEDSAMYFCASRRGPGGYTFGSGTRLTVV.